The 3 T cell receptor beta chains below come from one sample, sequenced in a study of identifying expanded T cells in peripheral blood. The method was immunoSEQ multiplex PCR; TCRdb's version includes in-frame clones alone and lacks a portion of them. The sample has some 100,000 clones, approximately 88% seen once. Sequenced material: blood. These receptors were collected from a person aged 18 to 70 in good health.

The CDR3 sequence is CASSPVLWDGESFF. CDR3 nucleotide sequence: TGTGCCAGCAGTCCGGTACTCTGGGACGGGGAGTCTTTCTTT. The J gene is TRBJ1-1, the V gene TRBV5-6; D perhaps matches TRBD1 (5 bases). V lost 5 bases and J 12 bases, leaving 23 bases between the germline ends. The germline gives CDR1 SGHDT, CDR2 YYEEEE. CDR3 length: 14 residues.

The rearrangement links TRBV4-2 to TRBJ2-6; D remains ambiguous. With 0 bases removed from V and 0 bases from J, the gap between germline ends came to 6 bases. The CDR3 totals 16 residues. Germline V gene sequence: CDR1 LGHNA, CDR2 YNFKEQ. The CDR3 region is CASSQENFSGANVLTF. The DNA of the CDR3 is TGTGCCAGCAGCCAAGAAAATTTCTCTGGGGCCAACGTCCTGACTTTC.

The V gene is TRBV4-1, the J gene TRBJ2-7; TRBD1 agrees at 12 bases. J gave up 4 bases and V 1 base, and 2 bases lay outside the gene matches. The CDR3 has 15 amino acids. The germline V gene has CDR1 MGHRA and CDR2 YSYEKL. The CDR3 protein is CASSQGDRGLYEQYF. The CDR3 DNA is TGCGCCAGCAGCCAAGGGGACAGGGGGCTGTACGAGCAGTACTTC.